The 23 T cell receptor beta chains below come from one sample, sequenced in a study of cytomegalovirus exposure and HLA in healthy donors. PCR employed 60 Vbeta and 13 Jbeta primers. Assay: immunoSEQ multiplex PCR; the TCRdb copy retains only in-frame clones and omits some. The sample has about 140,000 clones, 75% seen once. Specimen: PBMCs. The receptors were sampled from a man aged 25 to 40 in good health and CMV-seronegative.

V usage is TRBV7-2 and J usage is TRBJ2-3; the D gene is possibly TRBD1 (6 bases). V shed 1 base and J shed 4 bases, with 9 bases lying between them. The CDR3 consists of 14 residues. The V gene's germline CDR1 is SGHTA and CDR2 FQGNSA. CDR3 sequence reads: CASSLESGADTQYF. CDR3 bases: TGTGCCAGCAGCTTAGAATCAGGGGCAGATACGCAGTATTTT.

This clone is classed as medium-sized. This chain connects TRBV5-5 to TRBJ1-2, with 9 bases identical to TRBD1. V shed 3 bases and J 7 bases; nucleotides not matched to a gene: 7. Germline V gene sequence: CDR1 SGHKS, CDR2 YYEKEE (reference sequence). The CDR3 length is 14 residues. As DNA, the CDR3 is TGTGCCAGCAGCTGGACAGGGGAGGAGGGTGGCTACACCTTC. Encoded protein: CASSWTGEEGGYTF.

DNA of the CDR3: TGTGCCAGCTTCGGACAGGTTTCCTACGAGCAGTACTTC. It specifies CASFGQVSYEQYF. This chain connects TRBV21-1 to TRBJ2-7; the table's D gene call, TRBD1, was not cross checked with the DNA. TRBV21-1 corresponds to a pseudogene. There are 13 residues in the CDR3.

The rearrangement links TRBV9 to TRBJ1-5; 12 bases are a match to TRBD1. This CDR3 comprises 16 residues. Germline CDR1 SGDLS, CDR2 YYNGEE. The trim removed 0 bases at V and 6 bases at J, leaving 4 bases unmatched. In nucleotides, the CDR3 is TGTGCCAGCAGCGTAGATGGGACAGGGGGCGGTCAGCCCCAGCATTTT. Translated: CASSVDGTGGGQPQHF.

The chain uses TRBV5-4 and TRBJ2-5; the D gene is possibly TRBD1 (6 bases). The CDR3 is made up of 15 amino acids. Per germline, CDR1 SGHNT and CDR2 YYREEE (reference sequence). Deletions cut 2 bases from V and 2 bases from J, with 13 bases between. CDR3 sequence: CASSFTGTPQETQYF. The CDR3 bases are TGTGCCAGCAGCTTCACCGGGACACCGCAAGAGACCCAGTACTTC. The full variable domain, with the rest looked up from reference TRBV5-4 and TRBJ2-5, is ETGVTQSPTHLIKTRGQQVTLRCSSQSGHNTVSWYQQALGQGPQFIFQYYREEENGRGNFPPRFSGLQFPNYSSELNVNALELDDSALYLCASSFTGTPQETQYFGPGTRLLVL.

This clone was detected once. The genes are TRBV5-1 and TRBJ1-1, with D perhaps TRBD1 (5 bases). The CDR3 loop spans 14 amino acids. Trimming cost V 2 bases and J 0 bases, with 8 bases left between them. CDR1 and CDR2 (germline): SGHRS, YFSETQ. The CDR3 nucleotides read TGCGCCAGCAGCTTATCGACAGTGAACACTGAAGCTTTCTTT. This translates into CASSLSTVNTEAFF.

V is TRBV6-5 and J is TRBJ1-5, with unresolved D. Germline CDR1 is MNHEY and CDR2 is SVGAGI. There are 13 residues in the CDR3. V was clipped by 2 bases and J by 5 bases, with 7 bases between them. The CDR3 nucleotides are TGTGCCAGCAGTTACGAGGGTTATCAGCCCCAGCATTTT. Residues: CASSYEGYQPQHF.

V gene TRBV7-8 combines with J gene TRBJ2-7; a weak D match, TRBD2 (5 bases). V lost 5 bases, J lost 6 bases, and 17 bases lay in between. Germline-derived CDR1 and CDR2 are SGHVS and FQNEAQ. This CDR3 contains 14 residues. The CDR3 DNA reads TGTGCCAGCAGCCTCTACCCCCGAGGAGGCGAGCAGTACTTC. This translates into CASSLYPRGGEQYF.

The rearrangement links TRBV6-6 to TRBJ2-5, with D possibly being TRBD2 (6 bases). V was clipped by 3 bases and J by 11 bases, with 16 bases between them. CDR3 length: 13 amino acids. Germline values: CDR1 MNHNY, CDR2 SVGAGI (reference sequence). As DNA, the CDR3 is TGTGCCAGCAGTTATGGGGCAGACCGGGAGCAGTACTTC. Translation: CASSYGADREQYF.

This chain uses TRBV29-1 with TRBJ2-3; 12 bases agree with TRBD2. Germline CDR1 is SQVTM and CDR2 is ANQGSEA. J lost 4 bases, V lost 6 bases, and 8 bases had no gene match. The CDR3 is 15 amino acids. CDR3 DNA sequence: TGCAGCGTCGCCGGGACTAGCGGGTCCCCAGATACGCAGTATTTT. Translating it yields CSVAGTSGSPDTQYF.

As concerns this clone: Its ends do not fully match the called genes, so a read error is possible. This specimen includes other DNA sequences encoding the same CDR3. The V and J genes are TRBV6-6 and TRBJ2-3; 9 bases line up with TRBD2. CDR3 length: 15 amino acids. The germline V gene has CDR1 MNHNY and CDR2 SVGAGI (reference sequence). Here the CDR3 reads CASSPAGGRTDTQYF. DNA for the CDR3: TGCGCCAGCAGTCCAGCGGGGGGACGCACAGATACGCAGTATTTT.

This clone was seen just once. The chain recombines TRBV19 with TRBJ2-1, with D perhaps matching TRBD1 (5 bases). The V and J ends lost 0 bases and 4 bases respectively, with 10 bases between them. This CDR3 spans 15 amino acids. Germline CDR1 and CDR2: LNHDA and SQIVND (reference sequence). CDR3 region: CASSIDFRQYNEQFF. CDR3 bases: TGTGCCAGTAGTATAGATTTTAGACAGTACAATGAGCAGTTCTTC. Full variable domain (rest looked up from reference TRBV19 and TRBJ2-1): DGGITQSPKYLFRKEGQNVTLSCEQNLNHDAMYWYRQDPGQGLRLIYYSQIVNDFQKGDIAEGYSVSREKKESFPLTVTSAQKNPTAFYLCASSIDFRQYNEQFFGPGTRLTVL.

The chain joins TRBV7-2 to TRBJ2-5; 15 positions match TRBD2. This CDR3 region has 16 residues. In germline, CDR1 is SGHTA, CDR2 FQGNSA. V lost 3 bases and J lost 3; bases outside the gene matches: 2. CDR3 sequence: CASSFGLAGGEETQYF. CDR3 DNA: TGTGCCAGCAGCTTTGGACTAGCGGGGGGGGAAGAGACCCAGTACTTC.

This clone occurred a few times. This chain links TRBV19 with TRBJ2-1; 10 bases fit TRBD1. Trimming at V came to 6 bases and at J to 8 bases, leaving 4 bases not matched to a gene. CDR1 is LNHDA and CDR2 is SQIVND in the germline V gene (reference sequence). CDR3 size: 13 residues. The CDR3 reads CASSRQGAHEQFF. CDR3 in DNA: TGTGCCAGTAGCCGACAGGGGGCCCATGAGCAGTTCTTC.

The chain uses TRBV7-9 and TRBJ2-3; D unclear. This CDR3 region has 18 residues. V was shortened by 1 base and J by 3 bases, with 20 bases between the two germline ends. Germline CDR1 and CDR2: SEHNR and FQNEAQ (reference sequence). The CDR3: CASSLEVVRLLKTDTQYF. CDR3 DNA: TGTGCCAGCAGCTTAGAGGTAGTGCGACTCCTTAAAACAGATACGCAGTATTTT.

V and J are TRBV28 and TRBJ1-5; 7 bases line up with TRBD1. CDR1 and CDR2 (germline): MDHEN, SYDVKM. The CDR3 is 16 amino acids. With 6 bases clipped from V and 4 bases from J, the junction kept 12 bases outside the gene matches. CDR3 region: CASSSLQGPLNQPQHF. The CDR3 DNA follows: TGTGCCAGCAGCTCGTTACAGGGGCCCCTTAATCAGCCCCAGCATTTT.

This clone appeared once. The chain carries TRBV7-9 and TRBJ2-7, with no clear D. CDR3 length equals 10 residues. Germline assignment: CDR1 SEHNR and CDR2 FQNEAQ (reference sequence). V lost 6 bases and J 7 bases, leaving 7 bases between the germline ends. The DNA for the CDR3 is TGTGCCAGCAGTGGAGTGGAGCAGTACTTC. As protein: CASSGVEQYF.

This clone was detected only a few times. V usage is TRBV6-1 and J usage is TRBJ2-1, with 13 bases matching TRBD2. Germline CDR1 MNHNS, CDR2 SASEGT. J was trimmed by 4 bases and V by 5 bases; bases with no gene match: 2. The CDR3 runs 15 residues. Here the CDR3 DNA reads TGTGCCAGCAGTACTAGCGGGGGGGAGTACAATGAGCAGTTCTTC. Protein product: CASSTSGGEYNEQFF.

J is TRBJ2-3 and V is TRBV10-3; 7 bases fit TRBD1. V lost 11 bases, J lost 0 bases, and 11 bases stayed unmatched. The CDR3 has 15 residues. From germline, CDR1 is ENHRY and CDR2 SYGVKD. The chain's CDR3 is CASTSGQASTDTQYF. The CDR3 nucleotides are TGTGCCTCAACTTCCGGACAGGCTAGCACAGATACGCAGTATTTT.

The chain has TRBV10-3 and TRBJ1-5; 10 bases align to TRBD1. Trimming cost V 8 bases and J 2 bases; bases outside gene matches: 9. In germline, CDR1 is ENHRY, CDR2 SYGVKD. The CDR3 is made up of 16 amino acids. The CDR3 region is CAIASGTGDRNQPQHF. CDR3 DNA sequence: TGTGCCATCGCTTCCGGGACAGGGGACCGCAATCAGCCCCAGCATTTT.

The rearrangement links TRBV19 to TRBJ2-3, with TRBD2 matching over 9 bases. Germline V gives CDR1 LNHDA, CDR2 SQIVND (reference sequence). V gave up 1 base and J gave up 5 bases; unmatched junction bases: 4. This CDR3 has 15 amino acids. CDR3 sequence (DNA): TGTGCCAGTAGTATAGGCGGGGGGGCGGGAGATACGCAGTATTTT. This gives the protein CASSIGGGAGDTQYF.

The V call is TRBV27, the J call TRBJ2-7, with 11 bases fitting TRBD2. The germline CDR1 and CDR2 sequences are MNHEY and SMNVEV (reference sequence). There are 16 residues in the CDR3. V dropped 3 bases and J dropped 0; count of bases not matched to a gene: 4. CDR3 protein: CASSLGTSGSSYEQYF. For the CDR3, the DNA is TGTGCCAGCAGTTTGGGGACTAGCGGATCCTCCTACGAGCAGTACTTC.

The chain joins TRBV19 to TRBJ2-7; D is undetermined. The germline V gene encodes CDR1 LNHDA and CDR2 SQIVND (reference sequence). The CDR3 is 15 amino acids. Trimming pared 0 bases from V and 0 bases from J, leaving 9 bases between. The CDR3 region is CASSIDSQTSYEQYF. Here the CDR3 DNA reads TGTGCCAGTAGTATAGATTCACAGACCTCCTACGAGCAGTACTTC.